A single T cell receptor beta chain is shown here with its context. It has no known antigen specificity. No quality values exist for individual bases; no much larger clone is one base distant. The data derive from a study of shared clonotypes between healthy human individuals (dated by TCRdb to about 2020). Regarding the study in general: The cohort included three men and a couple of women between 18 and 49 years of age. Different laboratories and diverse techniques were used to prepare libraries and sequence TCR repertoires, to increase sequencing depth and limit assay-specific biases. Each donor's leukapheresis produced roughly between roughly 0.85 and 9 billion PBMCs. For each donor, CD4 naive and CD4 memory were each given three plates, CD8 naive was given two plates, and CD8 memory was given one plate. To estimate repertoire size and how much clonotypes are shared between individuals, the study performed deep sequencing of blood TCR repertoires from a handful of healthy adults. The paper as a whole reports these results and caveats: Even with the large sequencing depth, rarefaction of the sorted-subset datasets indicated that sequencing was incomplete. Across four donors, roughly 5.4% of naive CD4, over 3% of naive CD8, roughly 2.3% of memory CD4, and under 0.45% of memory CD8 clonotypes were shared. Pairwise subsampling indicated that sequencing depth was expected to affect the degree of clonotype sharing among donors. Estimated clonotype richness was generally larger for naive than for memory subsets. Only blood was sampled, and tissue TCR repertoires likely differ from those in blood. The genetic and exposure-history diversity represented was limited by the small number of donors. Compared with non-shared clonotypes, clonotypes shared by all four sorted-subset donors had higher generation probabilities.

The donors were healthy, HIV-negative adults with no recently reported acute infections or vaccinations. Every donor was a Caucasian adult living in Nashville, Tennessee, USA. Magnetic negative selection was used to enrich CD4+ T cells, after which naive cells were positively selected on CD45RA and the negative fraction became the memory subset. Blood was collected by leukapheresis, and PBMCs were isolated by Ficoll-Histopaque density gradient centrifugation and then cryopreserved in liquid nitrogen vapor phase. Purity and quantity of every magnetically sorted T cell population were checked by analytical flow cytometry. From each sorted fraction, genomic DNA was isolated and quantified by UV absorbance on a Nanodrop 2000c. Using the deep immunoSEQ assay, multiplex PCR amplified TCR CDR3 regions from genomic DNA. Genomic DNA extracted from each cell subset was distributed evenly over all wells of several immunoSEQ 96-well plates, and each plate served as one replicate. For sorted subsets, each replicate PCR was loaded with approximately 190 ng genomic DNA, equivalent to about 30,000 T cell genomes. Purified libraries were measured with a Qubit 3.0 fluorometer, size-checked on a Bioanalyzer 2100, and measured again with the KAPA Library Quantification kit. Each immunoSEQ 96-well plate was sequenced on its own single-read 150-cycle Illumina NextSeq 550 flow cell. Processing in the source paper ran as follows. Because the immunoSEQ output included only junctional sequences and no quality scores, the filtering could not be the same as the filtering used for full-length reads. Sequences were annotated with PyIR, a Python wrapper for IgBLAST v1.9, and V/J genes and CDR3 were assigned using IMGT germline references. Reads were filtered out if the reads had weak V/J assignments (E-value above 1e-6), no CDR3, stop codons, out-of-frame junctions, or ambiguous translated residues. V3J clonotypes were defined by identical inferred V gene, J gene, and CDR3 amino acid sequence. To compute the percentage overlap between repertoires, the number of shared unique clonotypes was divided by the size of the smaller repertoire. Repertoire richness was assessed with RTK rarefaction, the Chao1 estimator, and Recon v2.1 estimates of unobserved clonotypes. OLGA was used to compute generation probabilities for all TCRbeta clonotypes that the gDNA method yielded from a handful of donors. TCRdb mirrors the immuneACCESS table, restricted to in-frame sequences. Some clones are absent from its copies; in checked studies, under half trace to an unresolved V gene, and the reason for the others is unknown. V and J calls plus clone size are reproduced from that table; the DNA served to infer D and trimming. This sample lists about 2.5 million clones; about 90% were detected once. The top ten clonotypes cover approximately 0.41% of the sample.

The V and J ends are trimmed by 4 bases and 3 bases, leaving 12 bases between them. Looking up the germline V gene (reference sequence) yields CDR1 MNHEY and CDR2 SMNVEV. The CDR3, from cysteine to phenylalanine, totals 15 residues. CDR3 DNA is the only sequence kept; it has 45 bases, read in frame from the first base. The sequenced sample consisted of naive CD4+ T cells from PBMCs. The intended sense of this specimen's cell subset or site label: CD45RA+ positively selected. Recombination linked TRBV27 to TRBJ1-4; the D gene is possibly TRBD1, with 5 bases matching. The receptor comes from a man aged 18 to 29 in good health. Some clones in this sample may be carry-over from other donors' samples. In nucleotides, the sequence is TGTGCCAGCAGTTCTAGGGGTTCCCCTAATGAAAAACTGTTTTTT. Its coded protein is CASSSRGSPNEKLFF.